The next 17 T cell receptor beta chains were all read from a single sample in a study of regulatory T cells in long-lasting Graves disease (dated by TCRdb to about 2021). The sample's time point, from its label and the paper: newly diagnosed GD, antithyroid drugs for less than 3 months. For both TCR sequencing and RNA sequencing, RNA was extracted from PBMCs using TRIzol. Library preparation was by multiplex PCR. For sequencing, an Illumina HiSeq 4000 was employed. To build TCR beta libraries, CDR3 regions were amplified by Arm-PCR using iRepertoire HTBI primers. TCRdb handled the public reads itself, with Q25 trimming in fastp and clone calling in MiXCR, and kept productive beta chains. Rows are combined by CDR3 protein, so each entry shows the most common genes and DNA. The sample records 350,000 to 450,000 distinct CDR3 sequences, roughly 12% of which are singletons. Under 20% of the sample rests with the top ten.

The same sample was also studied in work on T cells in Graves' hyperthyroidism and ophthalmopathy.

The sequencing here drew on peripheral blood mononuclear cells (PBMCs), taken at new diagnosis, from a patient treated with antithyroid drugs. These receptor sequences come from a woman aged 18 to 35 with Graves disease. Donor details come from another sample of the same person, matched by shared clones.

This clonotype turned up a few times. The gene calls are TRBV6-1 and TRBJ2-1, with D uncertain. Germline assignment: CDR1 MNHNS and CDR2 SASEGT. This CDR3 region has 14 residues. V lost 8 bases and J 0 bases, leaving 11 bases between the germline ends. The CDR3 DNA follows: TGTGCCAGCCAGAATGATGTCTCCTACAATGAGCAGTTCTTC. Residues: CASQNDVSYNEQFF.

This clonotype was picked up many times. The rearrangement joins TRBV5-1 to TRBJ2-1; D is possibly TRBD2 (6 bases). Germline-derived CDR1 and CDR2 are SGHRS and YFSETQ. The CDR3 runs 13 residues. Trimming cost V 3 bases and J 8 bases, with 12 bases left between them. For the CDR3, the DNA is TGCGCCAGCAGCTCCAGACTAGGCCATGAGCAGTTCTTC. Translating it yields CASSSRLGHEQFF. The whole variable domain, filled in from reference TRBV5-1 and TRBJ2-1, reads KAGVTQTPRYLIKTRGQQVTLSCSPISGHRSVSWYQQTPGQGLQFLFEYFSETQRNKGNFPGRFSGRQFSNSRSEMNVSTLELGDSALYLCASSSRLGHEQFFGPGTRLTVL.

In this sample, this clonotype turned up many times. The chain couples TRBV20-1 to TRBJ1-2; D is unclear. This CDR3 comprises 13 residues. Germline V gives CDR1 DFQATT, CDR2 SNEGSKA (reference sequence). Trimming took off 0 bases at V and 3 bases at J, with 8 bases between the two ends. CDR3 coding DNA: TGCAGTGCTAGAGATCTGGAGGACTATGGCTACACCTTC. Its protein is CSARDLEDYGYTF.

This clonotype was counted many times. The rearrangement joins TRBV7-8 to TRBJ1-1; no firm D call. The CDR3 consists of 13 residues. V dropped 3 bases and J dropped 2 bases, with 7 bases sitting between them. CDR1 is SGHVS, CDR2 FQNEAQ, per germline. The CDR3 reads CASSFFGNTEAFF. In nucleotides, the CDR3 is TGTGCCAGCAGCTTCTTCGGAAACACTGAAGCTTTCTTT.

A few counts support this clonotype. The rearrangement joins TRBV20-1 to TRBJ2-1; perhaps TRBD2 as D (6 bases). Germline loops: CDR1 DFQATT, CDR2 SNEGSKA (reference sequence). The CDR3 is made up of 15 amino acids. V was trimmed by 5 bases and J by 7 bases, leaving 21 bases between them. CDR3 coding DNA: TGCAGTGCTCAAGGGTGGGGTCTGGGGGGAAATGAGCAGTTCTTC. Encoded protein: CSAQGWGLGGNEQFF.

This clonotype was found many times. The chain joins TRBV10-2 to TRBJ2-5; TRBD2 matches 9 bases. Germline trimming cut 5 bases from V and 5 bases from J; bases unmatched to any gene: 9. There are 15 residues in the CDR3. Germline CDR1 WSHSY, CDR2 SAAADI. CDR3 protein: CASSNVLAGAETQYF. In DNA form, the CDR3 reads TGCGCCAGCAGTAATGTTTTAGCGGGAGCGGAGACCCAGTACTTC.

This clonotype was detected many times. The rearrangement links TRBV5-5 to TRBJ1-2; 7 bases line up with TRBD1. The CDR3 has 19 amino acids. CDR1 and CDR2 from the germline V gene are SGHKS and YYEKEE (reference sequence). V trimming: 4 bases; J trimming: 2 bases; junction bases outside the gene matches: 20. CDR3 in amino acids: CASSVVAHFRDRTNYGYTF. In DNA form, the CDR3 reads TGTGCCAGCAGCGTCGTCGCGCATTTCCGGGACAGAACCAACTATGGCTACACCTTC.

Many counts were recorded for this clonotype. CDR3 nucleotides: TGTGCCAGCAGCCGGAGAGGGGGGGCCTACAATGAGCAGTTCTTC. Protein: CASSRRGGAYNEQFF. The chain combines TRBV3-1 with TRBJ2-1; weak D call: TRBD2 (7 bases). Trimming stripped 4 bases from V and 2 bases from J, with 12 bases between. The CDR3 is 15 amino acids. Germline CDR1 is LGHDT and CDR2 is YNNKEL (reference sequence).

This clonotype was seen many times. The V and J genes are TRBV5-1 and TRBJ1-1, with a possible D match to TRBD1 (5 bases). The ends were cut back, 4 bases at V and 0 bases at J, with 13 bases in the middle. The CDR3 loop spans 15 amino acids. Germline V gene sequence: CDR1 SGHRS, CDR2 YFSETQ. In DNA, the CDR3 is TGCGCCAGCAGCCTCGACAGTAACCTGAACACTGAAGCTTTCTTT. Translation gives CASSLDSNLNTEAFF.

This clonotype was seen ten or more times. The V gene is TRBV6-2 or TRBV6-3, the J gene TRBJ1-5; D not certain. The CDR3 totals 14 residues. With 6 bases removed from V and 8 bases from J, the gap between germline ends came to 17 bases. The germline V gene has CDR1 MNHEY and CDR2 SVGEGT. This chain's CDR3 is CASSSQLAGEPQHF. CDR3 bases: TGTGCCAGCAGCTCACAGCTCGCCGGGGAGCCCCAGCATTTT.

This clonotype occurred a few times. DNA of the CDR3: TGTGCCGCCCAACCCCATAGCTCTGGGGCCAACGTCCTGACTTTC. Residues: CAAQPHSSGANVLTF. The chain couples TRBV6-1 to TRBJ2-6; D unresolved. V was cut by 11 bases and J by 0 bases, with 14 bases left in between. The CDR3 contains 15 residues. Looked up from germline, CDR1 is MNHNS and CDR2 is SASEGT.

This clonotype showed up many times. The rearrangement links TRBV6-5 to TRBJ1-2; maybe TRBD1 (6 bases). Trimming pared 0 bases from V and 4 bases from J, leaving 12 bases between. Germline-derived CDR1 and CDR2 are MNHEY and SVGAGI. CDR3 size: 15 residues. The CDR3 coding sequence is TGTGCCAGCAGTTACTCGAAGGGGGGGGCCTATGGCTACACCTTC. Encoded protein: CASSYSKGGAYGYTF.

This clonotype has ten or more counts. The gene calls are TRBV11-2 and TRBJ1-1; the match to TRBD1 covers 7 bases. Germline V gene sequence: CDR1 SGHAT, CDR2 FQNNGV. V gave up 7 bases and J gave up 0 bases; unmatched junction bases: 14. The CDR3 is made up of 17 amino acids. The CDR3 DNA follows: TGTGCCAGCATCGCACCAGGGGGAAGGGGTCTGAACACTGAAGCTTTCTTT. Translating it yields CASIAPGGRGLNTEAFF.

As concerns this clonotype: A much larger clonotype is one base distant, so this may be a read error. This chain uses TRBV6-2 or TRBV6-3 with TRBJ1-1; the match to TRBD1 covers 7 bases. V was clipped by 0 bases and J by 5 bases; unmatched bases: 12. The CDR3 sequence is 17 residues long. The germline gives CDR1 MNHEY, CDR2 SVGEGT. The CDR3 loop is CASSYSSTGPGRTEAFF. The CDR3 DNA is TGTGCCAGCAGTTACTCCTCGACAGGGCCGGGGCGGACTGAAGCTTTCTTT.

Ten or more counts support this clonotype. The V and J genes are TRBV7-3 and TRBJ2-1; tentative D call: TRBD2 (6 bases). With 4 bases removed from V and 6 bases from J, the gap between germline ends came to 10 bases. Germline CDR1 SGHTA, CDR2 FQGTGA. The CDR3 is 13 amino acids. The CDR3 nucleotides read TGTGCCAGCAGCTCAAGACTAGGCAATGAGCAGTTCTTC. Protein sequence: CASSSRLGNEQFF.

The table lists this clonotype with many counts. The V call is TRBV3-1, the J call TRBJ2-1; no firm D call. The CDR3 runs to 14 residues. CDR1 LGHDT and CDR2 YNNKEL come from the germline V gene (reference sequence). The V gene lost 4 bases and the J gene lost 5 bases, with 12 bases spanning the gap. CDR3 loop: CASSLTAQNNEQFF. Here the CDR3 DNA reads TGTGCCAGCAGCCTTACGGCGCAAAACAATGAGCAGTTCTTC.

This clonotype was recorded at least ten times. V and J are TRBV20-1 and TRBJ1-1, with D maybe TRBD1 (5 bases). Trimming left V 1 base short and J 0 bases short, with 9 bases between. This CDR3 contains 14 residues. Germline V gene lookup returns CDR1 DFQATT and CDR2 SNEGSKA (reference sequence). CDR3 coding DNA: TGCAGTGCTAGAGTCGGGACGGTGAACACTGAAGCTTTCTTT. Protein: CSARVGTVNTEAFF.